Following are 27 T cell receptor beta chains from one sample sequenced in a study of OX40 agonist ivuxolimab in advanced cancers. Only in-frame clones appear in the TCRdb table, and some are missing; sequencing was by immunoSEQ multiplex PCR. The sample consists of roughly 30,000 clones, roughly 90% of them appearing once. This material consisted of CD4+ or CD8+ T cells sorted from blood, taken in a trial of the OX40 agonist ivuxolimab. These receptors came from an adult with an advanced solid tumor such as melanoma, head and neck, liver or kidney cancer.

The chain is built from TRBV5-4 and TRBJ2-5; D is perhaps TRBD2 (7 bases). Germline-derived CDR1 and CDR2 are SGHNT and YYREEE (reference sequence). There are 16 residues in the CDR3. Trimming stripped 0 bases from V and 5 bases from J, with 17 bases between. The chain's CDR3 is CASSLGGGANIETQYF. The DNA for the CDR3 is TGTGCCAGCAGCTTGGGTGGGGGGGCCAACATTGAGACCCAGTACTTC.

V gene TRBV13 combines with J gene TRBJ2-1; perhaps TRBD2 as D (6 bases). V lost 6 bases to trimming and J lost 6 bases, with 6 bases between them. CDR3 length: 11 residues. Germline CDR1 is PRHDT and CDR2 is FYEKMQ (reference sequence). The CDR3 loop reads CASRGGNEQFF. For the CDR3, the DNA is TGTGCCAGCAGGGGGGGCAATGAGCAGTTCTTC.

The chain combines TRBV6-6 with TRBJ1-1, with no clear D. V gave up 0 bases and J gave up 4 bases, with 6 bases separating them. Germline-derived CDR1 and CDR2 are MNHNY and SVGAGI (reference sequence). The CDR3 consists of 13 residues. This CDR3 reads CASSYSLGTEAFF. Written as DNA, the CDR3 is TGTGCCAGCAGTTACTCATTGGGCACTGAAGCTTTCTTT.

The J gene is TRBJ2-5, the V gene TRBV23-1; TRBD1 matches at 8 bases. TRBV23-1 is an ORF for which the function is uncertain. After removal of 4 bases from V and 4 bases from J, the junction contained 14 bases not matched to a gene. This CDR3 comprises 17 residues. This CDR3 reads CASSLALDRGLGETQYF. CDR3 bases: TGCGCCAGCAGTCTTGCGCTCGACAGGGGTCTTGGAGAGACCCAGTACTTC.

The V and J genes are TRBV19 and TRBJ1-1, with TRBD1 identical over 8 bases. The V and J ends lost 5 bases and 3 bases, in that order; junction bases with no gene match: 5. The CDR3 sequence is 14 residues long. Looked up from germline, CDR1 is LNHDA and CDR2 is SQIVND (reference sequence). This chain's CDR3 is CASSSGTGHTEAFF. The CDR3 DNA reads as TGTGCCAGTAGTTCTGGGACAGGTCACACTGAAGCTTTCTTT.

The rearrangement links TRBV7-9 to TRBJ2-5, with D possibly matching TRBD1 (6 bases). The V gene lost 2 bases and the J gene lost 4 bases, with 14 bases spanning the gap. Looked up from germline, CDR1 is SEHNR and CDR2 is FQNEAQ (reference sequence). This CDR3 spans 15 amino acids. The CDR3 loop reads CASSLNREGSETQYF. CDR3 nucleotides: TGTGCCAGCAGCTTAAACAGGGAAGGGTCAGAGACCCAGTACTTC.

The chain carries TRBV28 and TRBJ2-3; D gene unclear. V was trimmed by 5 bases and J by 12 bases, leaving 9 bases between them. The length of the CDR3 is 10 residues. Germline V lookup: CDR1 MDHEN, CDR2 SYDVKM. The CDR3 loop is CASSRAIQYF. The CDR3 DNA reads as TGTGCCAGCAGTAGGGCAATCCAGTATTTT. Full variable domain (remainder filled in from reference TRBV28 and TRBJ2-3): DVKVTQSSRYLVKRTGEKVFLECVQDMDHENMFWYRQDPGLGLRLIYFSYDVKMKEKGDIPEGYSVSREKKERFSLILESASTNQTSMYLCASSRAIQYFGPGTRLTVL.

The table lists this clone with a count of one. The chain recombines TRBV9 with TRBJ1-1; 9 nucleotides match TRBD1. The CDR3 has 15 amino acids. Germline-derived CDR1 and CDR2 are SGDLS and YYNGEE. V shed 3 bases and J 3 bases; nucleotides not matched to a gene: 6. This CDR3 reads CASSETGTGYTEAFF. The CDR3 DNA reads TGTGCCAGCAGCGAGACCGGGACAGGGTACACTGAAGCTTTCTTT.

The gene calls are TRBV18 and TRBJ2-1; the match to TRBD1 covers 8 bases. The CDR3 covers 15 residues. The ends lost 6 bases at V and 4 bases at J; junction bases unmatched: 8. Germline loops: CDR1 KGHSH, CDR2 LQKENI. CDR3 region: CASSPTGEVYNEQFF. For the CDR3, the DNA is TGTGCCAGCTCCCCGACAGGGGAGGTTTACAATGAGCAGTTCTTC. The complete variable domain, with remaining parts taken from reference TRBV18 and TRBJ2-1, reads NAGVMQNPRHLVRRRGQEARLRCSPMKGHSHVYWYRQLPEEGLKFMVYLQKENIIDESGMPKERFSAEFPKEGPSILRIQQVVRGDSAAYFCASSPTGEVYNEQFFGPGTRLTVL.

V gene TRBV28 combines with J gene TRBJ1-5, with TRBD1 as a possible D gene (5 bases). Germline V gene data show CDR1 as MDHEN and CDR2 as SYDVKM. The CDR3 runs 14 residues. V was shortened by 6 bases and J by 6 bases, with 15 bases between the two germline ends. CDR3 DNA sequence: TGTGCCAGCAGCCACCCCAAAAGGGGTCAGCCCCAGCATTTT. Amino acid sequence: CASSHPKRGQPQHF.

The V call is TRBV6-1, the J call TRBJ2-7; TRBD1 aligns across 8 bases. CDR3 length: 17 amino acids. The ends lost 1 base at V and 3 bases at J; junction bases unmatched: 11. Germline V gene sequence: CDR1 MNHNS, CDR2 SASEGT. The CDR3 loop is CASSEVGGTGGIYEQYF. The DNA for the CDR3 is TGTGCCAGCAGTGAAGTGGGCGGGACAGGCGGGATCTACGAGCAGTACTTC.

A single count supports this clone. The chain has TRBV27 and TRBJ2-3; D is unclear. The germline V gene has CDR1 MNHEY and CDR2 SMNVEV (reference sequence). V was shortened by 4 bases and J by 2 bases, with 1 base between the two germline ends. The CDR3 extends over 11 amino acids. CDR3 nucleotide sequence: TGTGCCAGCAGTTCCACAGATACGCAGTATTTT. Protein product: CASSSTDTQYF.

The chain combines TRBV7-9 with TRBJ2-5; D perhaps matches TRBD1 (5 bases). The CDR3 is 16 residues long. Germline V gene lookup returns CDR1 SEHNR and CDR2 FQNEAQ (reference sequence). Trimming cost V 3 bases and J 1 base, with 15 bases left between them. This CDR3 reads CASSFPKGAIQETQYF. DNA for the CDR3: TGTGCCAGCAGCTTCCCAAAAGGGGCCATCCAAGAGACCCAGTACTTC.

This chain joins TRBV27 and TRBJ1-1; D uncertain. The germline V gene encodes CDR1 MNHEY and CDR2 SMNVEV (reference sequence). This CDR3 contains 12 residues. V was cut by 3 bases and J by 1 base, with 3 bases left in between. CDR3 sequence: CASSFGNTEAFF. The CDR3 DNA follows: TGTGCCAGCAGTTTTGGGAACACTGAAGCTTTCTTT.

The chain recombines TRBV28 with TRBJ2-2; D may be TRBD1 (6 bases). Germline lookup yields CDR1 MDHEN and CDR2 SYDVKM. The V gene lost 0 bases and the J gene lost 1 base, with 9 bases spanning the gap. This CDR3 is 16 amino acids long. CDR3 sequence reads: CASSLWGAENTGELFF. The DNA of the CDR3 is TGTGCCAGCAGTTTATGGGGGGCGGAGAACACCGGGGAGCTGTTTTTT.

V usage is TRBV19 and J usage is TRBJ2-1; unclear D gene. From germline, CDR1 is LNHDA and CDR2 SQIVND (reference sequence). The length of the CDR3 is 13 residues. The ends were cut back, 4 bases at V and 2 bases at J, with 6 bases in the middle. The CDR3 nucleotides are TGTGCCAGTAGTAGTCAACCCTACAATGAGCAGTTCTTC. Its translation is CASSSQPYNEQFF.

This clone was seen only once. V gene TRBV13 combines with J gene TRBJ1-5; no reliable D call. The germline V gene has CDR1 PRHDT and CDR2 FYEKMQ (reference sequence). V dropped 3 bases and J dropped 5 bases, with 8 bases sitting between them. The CDR3 runs to 13 residues. The CDR3 loop is CASSFTGDQPQHF. The CDR3 nucleotides read TGTGCCAGCAGCTTCACCGGAGATCAGCCCCAGCATTTT.

This clone was detected a few times. This chain uses TRBV2 with TRBJ2-2; weak D call: TRBD2 (5 bases). The V gene's germline CDR1 is SNHLY and CDR2 FYNNEI. The CDR3 consists of 14 residues. The V gene lost 6 bases and the J gene lost 2 bases, with 10 bases spanning the gap. Here the CDR3 reads CASSDGGNTGELFF. The CDR3 DNA sequence: TGTGCCAGCAGCGACGGAGGAAACACCGGGGAGCTGTTTTTT.

This clone has just one count. V and J are TRBV5-1 and TRBJ2-7; D is possibly TRBD2 (6 bases). This CDR3 has 11 amino acids. Germline V gene lookup returns CDR1 SGHRS and CDR2 YFSETQ. Deletions cut 8 bases from V and 7 bases from J, with 13 bases between. CDR3 in DNA: TGCGCCAGTACGATCGGAGGGGAGCAGTACTTC. Protein product: CASTIGGEQYF.

The chain carries TRBV2 and TRBJ2-1; 12 nucleotides match TRBD2. V trimming: 5 bases; J trimming: 8 bases; junction bases outside the gene matches: 4. The CDR3 extends over 14 amino acids. Germline V gives CDR1 SNHLY, CDR2 FYNNEI. This chain's CDR3 is CASSQTSGSDEQFF. The CDR3 region has the DNA TGTGCCAGCAGTCAGACTAGCGGGAGTGATGAGCAGTTCTTC.

The CDR3 loop reads CASSLGQGKGTEAFF. For the CDR3, the DNA is TGTGCCAGCAGTTTAGGACAGGGGAAGGGCACTGAAGCTTTCTTT. The gene calls are TRBV28 and TRBJ1-1; 9 bases agree with TRBD1. CDR1 is MDHEN, CDR2 SYDVKM, per germline. Trimming removed 2 bases from V and 4 bases from J; junction bases left unmatched: 5. The CDR3 is 15 residues long.

The chain joins TRBV27 to TRBJ1-2; D call uncertain. CDR1 and CDR2 from the germline V gene are MNHEY and SMNVEV (reference sequence). V was cut by 6 bases and J by 1 base, with 12 bases left in between. The CDR3 consists of 14 residues. The CDR3 sequence: CASRYSTDNYGYTF. DNA of the CDR3: TGTGCCAGCAGATATTCTACAGATAACTATGGCTACACCTTC.

This rearrangement joins TRBV28 to TRBJ1-2; the match to TRBD1 covers 8 bases. Germline assignment: CDR1 MDHEN and CDR2 SYDVKM. This CDR3 is 16 amino acids long. Trimming took 2 bases from V and 4 from J; bases not matched to a gene: 9. The CDR3 loop reads CASSLSDRGSSYGYTF. CDR3 bases: TGTGCCAGCAGTTTAAGTGACAGGGGATCCAGCTATGGCTACACCTTC.

The chain joins TRBV30 to TRBJ1-1, with D perhaps matching TRBD1 (5 bases). Germline CDR1 reads GTSNPN; CDR2 reads SVGIG (reference sequence). Trimming took off 5 bases at V and 4 bases at J, with 11 bases between the two ends. The CDR3 has 12 amino acids. The CDR3 DNA sequence: TGTGCCTGGCGCAGGGAGACCACTGAAGCTTTCTTT. This translates into CAWRRETTEAFF.

The chain joins TRBV4-3 to TRBJ1-6; the match to TRBD1 covers 9 bases. The CDR3 sequence is 16 residues long. V gave up 0 bases and J gave up 10 bases; unmatched junction bases: 7. Per the germline V gene, CDR1 is LGHNA and CDR2 is YSLEER. The CDR3 sequence is CASSQDLMDRGSPLHF. The CDR3 DNA reads as TGCGCCAGCAGCCAAGATCTTATGGACAGGGGATCACCCCTCCACTTT.

This chain joins TRBV27 and TRBJ2-1; D gene uncertain. Deletions cut 2 bases from V and 0 bases from J, with 11 bases between. Germline lookup yields CDR1 MNHEY and CDR2 SMNVEV (reference sequence). CDR3 length: 16 residues. CDR3 sequence (DNA): TGTGCCAGCAGTTTAATGGGGTCTGGCTCCTACAATGAGCAGTTCTTC. It yields the protein CASSLMGSGSYNEQFF.

This clone was counted once. The rearrangement uses TRBV7-9 and TRBJ2-2, with 10 bases aligning to TRBD2. V shed 5 bases, J shed 4 bases, and the junction held 7 bases outside the gene matches. CDR1 and CDR2 (germline): SEHNR, FQNEAQ (reference sequence). The CDR3 has 16 amino acids. The CDR3 region is CASSPRVAGGTGELFF. In DNA, the CDR3 is TGTGCCAGCAGCCCACGGGTAGCGGGGGGCACCGGGGAGCTGTTTTTT.